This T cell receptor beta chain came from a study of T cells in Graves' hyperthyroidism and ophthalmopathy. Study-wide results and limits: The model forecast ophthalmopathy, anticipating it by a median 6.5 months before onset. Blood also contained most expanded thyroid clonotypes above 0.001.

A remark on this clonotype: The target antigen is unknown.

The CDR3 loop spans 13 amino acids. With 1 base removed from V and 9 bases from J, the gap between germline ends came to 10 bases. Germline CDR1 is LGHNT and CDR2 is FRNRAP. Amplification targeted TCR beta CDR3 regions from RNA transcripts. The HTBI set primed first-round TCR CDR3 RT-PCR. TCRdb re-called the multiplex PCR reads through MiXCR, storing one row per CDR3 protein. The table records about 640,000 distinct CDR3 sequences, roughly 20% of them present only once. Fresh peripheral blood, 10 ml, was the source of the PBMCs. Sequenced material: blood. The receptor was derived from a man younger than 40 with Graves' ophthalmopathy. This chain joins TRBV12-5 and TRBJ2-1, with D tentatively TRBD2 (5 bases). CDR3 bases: TGTGCTAGTGGTTTGGCTCTTCGGGGTGAGCAGTTCTTC. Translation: CASGLALRGEQFF.